This T cell receptor (beta chain) originates from a study of blood T cell repertoires in COVID-19. Study in general: Sites in the United States, Italy and Spain provided acute and convalescent COVID-19 samples.

Original methodology: Estimation of nucleated cell counts relied on the amplification of reference gene primers. Method: immunoSEQ multiplex PCR; TCRdb's copy keeps in-frame clones and lacks some. V and J calls and clone size are as listed in that table; D and trimming were resolved from the DNA. Altogether about 160,000 clones are present, about 85% being singletons, with the ten largest covering under 4%. Germline V gene data show CDR1 as MNHNS and CDR2 as SASEGT. V was cut by 4 bases and J by 2 bases, with 14 bases left in between. The CDR3 loop spans 15 amino acids. The chain is built from TRBV6-1 and TRBJ1-1; tentative D call: TRBD1 (6 bases). The sample consisted of peripheral blood. The clonotype comes from a human donor with acute or convalescent COVID-19. The donor label of this sample is uncertain. CDR3 nucleotide sequence: TGTGCCAGCAGTGGGACAGAGAAAAAAAACACTGAAGCTTTCTTT. Residues: CASSGTEKKNTEAFF.